This TCR beta chain was sequenced for a study of shared clonotypes between healthy human individuals. Points from the study as a whole: Sharing across four donors was seen in 4% to 6.5% of naive CD4 clonotypes.

Worth noting for this clone: Antigen unknown.

This CDR3 contains 17 residues. Between the trimmed V and J ends, which lost 0 bases and 0 bases, there was a span of 13 bases. From germline, CDR1 is LNHDA and CDR2 SQIVND (reference sequence). Splitting of each subset's genomic DNA was done evenly across several immunoSEQ plates. How the authors handled the data: Filtering was not the same, since immunoSEQ gave junction-only sequences without quality scores. TCRdb's copy holds only in-frame clones and misses some; the assay was immunoSEQ multiplex PCR. V and J calls and clone size are copied from that table; D and trimming were computed from the DNA. The sample has around 2,000,000 clones, less than 95% seen once; the top ten hold approximately 1.2%. Naivety among CD8 cells was defined by CD45RO negativity and positive CCR7 selection, thereby excluding terminally differentiated effector memory CD45RA+ cells.

The TCR comes from a young man in good health. Material: naive CD8+ T cells sorted from blood. The chain is built from TRBV19 and TRBJ2-3; D gene uncertain. The CDR3 sequence: CASSIDQTGYSTDTQYF. The DNA for the CDR3 is TGTGCCAGTAGTATAGATCAAACTGGCTATAGCACAGATACGCAGTATTTT. Together with reference TRBV19 and TRBJ2-3, the CDR3 gives the full variable domain: DGGITQSPKYLFRKEGQNVTLSCEQNLNHDAMYWYRQDPGQGLRLIYYSQIVNDFQKGDIAEGYSVSREKKESFPLTVTSAQKNPTAFYLCASSIDQTGYSTDTQYFGPGTRLTVL.